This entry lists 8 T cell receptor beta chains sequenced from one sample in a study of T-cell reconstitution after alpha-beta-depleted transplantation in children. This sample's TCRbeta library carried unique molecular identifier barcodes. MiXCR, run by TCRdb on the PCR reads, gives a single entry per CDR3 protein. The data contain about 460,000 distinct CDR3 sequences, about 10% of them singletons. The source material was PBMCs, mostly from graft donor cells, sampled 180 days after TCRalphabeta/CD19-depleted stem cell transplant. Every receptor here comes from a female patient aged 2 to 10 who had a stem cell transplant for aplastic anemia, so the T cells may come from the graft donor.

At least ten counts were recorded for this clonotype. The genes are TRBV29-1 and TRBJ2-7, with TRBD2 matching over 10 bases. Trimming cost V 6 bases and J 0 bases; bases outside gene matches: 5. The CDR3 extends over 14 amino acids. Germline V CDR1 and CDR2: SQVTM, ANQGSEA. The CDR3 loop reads CSVVLAGDSYEQYF. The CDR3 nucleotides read TGCAGCGTGGTCCTAGCGGGGGACTCCTACGAGCAGTACTTC.

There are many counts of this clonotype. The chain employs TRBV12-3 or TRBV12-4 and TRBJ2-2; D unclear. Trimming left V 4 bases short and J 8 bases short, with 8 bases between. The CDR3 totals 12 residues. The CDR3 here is CASSSQGGELFF. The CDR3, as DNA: TGTGCCAGCAGTTCGCAAGGGGGGGAGCTGTTTTTT.

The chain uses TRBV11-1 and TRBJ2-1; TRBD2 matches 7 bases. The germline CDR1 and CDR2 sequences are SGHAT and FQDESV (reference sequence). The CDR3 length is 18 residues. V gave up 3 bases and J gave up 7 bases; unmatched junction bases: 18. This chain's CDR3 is CASSFSPWGRGLVNEQFF. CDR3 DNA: TGTGCCAGCAGCTTCAGCCCCTGGGGGAGGGGCCTTGTGAATGAGCAGTTCTTC.

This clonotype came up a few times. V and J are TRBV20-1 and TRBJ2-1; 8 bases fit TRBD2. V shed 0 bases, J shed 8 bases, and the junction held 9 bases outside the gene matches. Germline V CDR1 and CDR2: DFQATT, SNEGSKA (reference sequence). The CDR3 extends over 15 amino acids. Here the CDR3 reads CSARDPSGREDEQFF. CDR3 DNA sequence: TGCAGTGCTAGAGATCCAAGCGGGAGAGAAGATGAGCAGTTCTTC.

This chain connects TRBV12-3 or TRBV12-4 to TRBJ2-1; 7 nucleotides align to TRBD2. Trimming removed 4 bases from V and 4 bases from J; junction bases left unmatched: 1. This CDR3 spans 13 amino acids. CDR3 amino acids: CASSWTRYNEQFF. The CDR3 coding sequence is TGTGCCAGCAGTTGGACTAGGTACAATGAGCAGTTCTTC.

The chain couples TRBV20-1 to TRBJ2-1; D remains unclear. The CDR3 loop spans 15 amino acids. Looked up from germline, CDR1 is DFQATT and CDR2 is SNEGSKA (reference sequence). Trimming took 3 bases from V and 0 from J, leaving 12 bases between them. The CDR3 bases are TGCAGTGCTAGGAAACTACCATTCTCCTACAATGAGCAGTTCTTC. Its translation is CSARKLPFSYNEQFF.

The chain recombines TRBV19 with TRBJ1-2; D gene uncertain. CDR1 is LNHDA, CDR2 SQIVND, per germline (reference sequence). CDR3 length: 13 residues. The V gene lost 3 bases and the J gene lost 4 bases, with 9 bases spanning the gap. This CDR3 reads CASSMRSSYGYTF. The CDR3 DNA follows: TGTGCCAGTAGTATGCGGTCTTCCTATGGCTACACCTTC.

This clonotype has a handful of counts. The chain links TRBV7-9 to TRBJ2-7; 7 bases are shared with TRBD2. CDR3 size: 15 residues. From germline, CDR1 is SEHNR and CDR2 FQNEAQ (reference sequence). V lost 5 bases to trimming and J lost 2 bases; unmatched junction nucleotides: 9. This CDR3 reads CASSATLAAPYEQYF. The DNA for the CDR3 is TGTGCCAGCAGCGCCACTCTAGCGGCTCCCTACGAGCAGTACTTC.